The next 2 T cell receptor beta chains were all read from a single sample in a study of cytomegalovirus exposure and HLA in healthy donors. PCR primers comprised 60 Vbeta and 13 Jbeta primers. Sequencing was performed with immunoSEQ multiplex PCR; in TCRdb, only in-frame clones are kept and a portion is missing. The sample has around 160,000 clones, approximately 80% seen once; the top ten hold approximately 9.8%. Sequencing was performed on PBMCs. The receptors derive from a man aged 18 to 30 in good health and CMV-seropositive.

This chain connects TRBV29-1 to TRBJ2-6; 7 bases map to TRBD1. With 5 bases clipped from V and 1 base from J, the junction kept 8 bases outside the gene matches. Germline CDR1 is SQVTM and CDR2 is ANQGSEA. The CDR3 extends over 16 amino acids. DNA for the CDR3: TGCAGCGTTCAGGGGGTGACTTGGTCTGGGGCCAACGTCCTGACTTTC. It is translated as CSVQGVTWSGANVLTF.

The rearrangement joins TRBV27 to TRBJ1-2; D gene unclear. V lost 4 bases to trimming and J lost 0 bases, with 3 bases between them. The length of the CDR3 is 12 residues. The germline V gene has CDR1 MNHEY and CDR2 SMNVEV (reference sequence). In DNA, the CDR3 is TGTGCCAGCAGTTCTACTAACTATGGCTACACCTTC. Its protein is CASSSTNYGYTF.